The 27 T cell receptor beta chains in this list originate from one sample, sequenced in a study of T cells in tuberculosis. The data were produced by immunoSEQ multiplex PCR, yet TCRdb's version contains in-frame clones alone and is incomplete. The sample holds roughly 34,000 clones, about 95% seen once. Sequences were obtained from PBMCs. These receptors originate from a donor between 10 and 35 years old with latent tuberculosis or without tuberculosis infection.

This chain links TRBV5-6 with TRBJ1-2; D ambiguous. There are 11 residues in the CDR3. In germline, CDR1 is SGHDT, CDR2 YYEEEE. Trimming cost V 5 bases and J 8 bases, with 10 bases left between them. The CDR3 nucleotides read TGTGCCAGCAGGGGAGGGTCCGGCTACACCTTC. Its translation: CASRGGSGYTF.

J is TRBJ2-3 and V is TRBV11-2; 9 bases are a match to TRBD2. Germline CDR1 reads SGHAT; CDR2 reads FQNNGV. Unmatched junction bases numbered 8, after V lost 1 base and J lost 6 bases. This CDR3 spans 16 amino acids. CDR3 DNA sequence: TGTGCCAGCAGCTTAGGGCGGGAGGGCCCGAGGGATACGCAGTATTTT. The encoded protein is CASSLGREGPRDTQYF.

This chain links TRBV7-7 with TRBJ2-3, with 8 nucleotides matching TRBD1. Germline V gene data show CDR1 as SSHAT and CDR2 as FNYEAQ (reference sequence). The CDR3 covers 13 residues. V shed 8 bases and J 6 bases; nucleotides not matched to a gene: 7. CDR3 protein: CASSGGYMDTQYF. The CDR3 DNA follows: TGTGCCAGCTCAGGGGGCTATATGGATACGCAGTATTTT.

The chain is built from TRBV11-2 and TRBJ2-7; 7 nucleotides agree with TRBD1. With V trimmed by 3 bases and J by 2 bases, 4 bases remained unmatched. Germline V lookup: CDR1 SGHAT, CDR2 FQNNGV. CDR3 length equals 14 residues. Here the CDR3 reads CASSLGQTTYEQYF. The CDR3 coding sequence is TGTGCCAGCAGCTTGGGACAGACAACCTACGAGCAGTACTTC.

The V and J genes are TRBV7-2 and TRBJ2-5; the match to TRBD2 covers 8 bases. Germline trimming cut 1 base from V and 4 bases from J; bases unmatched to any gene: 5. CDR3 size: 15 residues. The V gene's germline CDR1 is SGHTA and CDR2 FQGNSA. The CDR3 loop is CASSLGTSRGETQYF. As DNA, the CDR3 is TGTGCCAGCAGCTTAGGGACTAGCCGCGGAGAGACCCAGTACTTC.

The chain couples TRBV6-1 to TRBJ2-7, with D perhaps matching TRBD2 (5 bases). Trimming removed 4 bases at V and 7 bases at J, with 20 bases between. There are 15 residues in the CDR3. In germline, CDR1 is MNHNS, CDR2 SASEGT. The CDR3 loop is CASSAPTNSYAEQYF. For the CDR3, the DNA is TGTGCCAGCAGTGCCCCGACTAACTCCTACGCGGAGCAGTACTTC.

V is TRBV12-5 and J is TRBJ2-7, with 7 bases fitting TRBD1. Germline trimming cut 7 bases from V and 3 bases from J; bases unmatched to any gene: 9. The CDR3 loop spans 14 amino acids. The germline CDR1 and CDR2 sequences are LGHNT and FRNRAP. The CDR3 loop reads CASVQTGQIYEQYF. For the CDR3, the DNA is TGTGCTAGTGTCCAGACGGGACAGATCTACGAGCAGTACTTC.

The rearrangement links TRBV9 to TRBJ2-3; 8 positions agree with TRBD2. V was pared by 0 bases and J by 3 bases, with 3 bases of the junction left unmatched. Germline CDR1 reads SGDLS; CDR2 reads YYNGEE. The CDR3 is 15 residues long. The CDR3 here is CASSVAGGGTDTQYF. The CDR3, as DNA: TGTGCCAGCAGCGTAGCGGGGGGGGGTACAGATACGCAGTATTTT.

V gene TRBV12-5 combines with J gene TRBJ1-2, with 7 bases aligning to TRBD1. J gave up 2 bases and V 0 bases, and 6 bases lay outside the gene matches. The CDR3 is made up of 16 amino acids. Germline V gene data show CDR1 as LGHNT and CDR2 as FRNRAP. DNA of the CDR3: TGTGCTAGTGGTTTGGTACTGGGACAGAAAAACTATGGCTACACCTTC. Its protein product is CASGLVLGQKNYGYTF.

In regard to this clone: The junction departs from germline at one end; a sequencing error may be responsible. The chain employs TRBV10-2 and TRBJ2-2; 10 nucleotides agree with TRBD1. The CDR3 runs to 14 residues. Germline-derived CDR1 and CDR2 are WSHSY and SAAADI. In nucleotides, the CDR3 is TGCACCAGCAGGGGACAGGGGCCCACCGGGGAGCTGTTTTTT. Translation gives CTSRGQGPTGELFF.

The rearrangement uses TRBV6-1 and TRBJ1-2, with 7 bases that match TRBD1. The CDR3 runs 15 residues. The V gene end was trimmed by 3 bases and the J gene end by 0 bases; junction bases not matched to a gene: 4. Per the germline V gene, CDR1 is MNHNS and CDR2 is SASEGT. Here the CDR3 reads CASSDQGTANYGYTF. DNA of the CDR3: TGTGCCAGCAGTGACCAAGGGACAGCTAACTATGGCTACACCTTC.

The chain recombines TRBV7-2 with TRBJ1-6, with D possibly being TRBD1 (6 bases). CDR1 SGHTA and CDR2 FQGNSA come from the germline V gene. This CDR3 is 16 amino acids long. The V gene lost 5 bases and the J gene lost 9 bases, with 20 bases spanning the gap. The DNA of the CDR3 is TGTGCCAGCAGCCTGGACAGACCAGTTGTGGGTTCACCCCTCCACTTT. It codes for CASSLDRPVVGSPLHF.

The CDR3 nucleotides read TGTGCCAGCAAGCCCACAGGGATCGGAACTGAAGCTTTCTTT. This sequence encodes CASKPTGIGTEAFF. The chain carries TRBV27 and TRBJ1-1; D is possibly TRBD1 (6 bases). This CDR3 has 14 residues. Germline V gene data show CDR1 as MNHEY and CDR2 as SMNVEV (reference sequence). Trimming took off 7 bases at V and 5 bases at J, with 17 bases between the two ends.

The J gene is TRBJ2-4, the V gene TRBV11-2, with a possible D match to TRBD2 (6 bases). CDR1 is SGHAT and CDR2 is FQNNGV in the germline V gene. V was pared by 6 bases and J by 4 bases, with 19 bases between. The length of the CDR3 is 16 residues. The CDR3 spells CASSPVGRGVKNIQYF. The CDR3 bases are TGTGCCAGCAGTCCTGTCGGGAGAGGGGTAAAAAACATTCAGTACTTC. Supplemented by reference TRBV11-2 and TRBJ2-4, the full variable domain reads EAGVAQSPRYKIIEKRQSVAFWCNPISGHATLYWYQQILGQGPKLLIQFQNNGVVDDSQLPKDRFSAERLKGVDSTLKIQPAKLEDSAVYLCASSPVGRGVKNIQYFGAGTRLSVL.

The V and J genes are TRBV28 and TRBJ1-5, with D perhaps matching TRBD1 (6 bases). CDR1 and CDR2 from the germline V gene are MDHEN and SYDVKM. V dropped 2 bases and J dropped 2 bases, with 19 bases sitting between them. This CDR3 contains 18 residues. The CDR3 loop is CASSLIHRVGDRNQPQHF. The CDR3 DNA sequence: TGTGCCAGCAGTTTAATCCACAGGGTAGGGGATCGCAATCAGCCCCAGCATTTT.

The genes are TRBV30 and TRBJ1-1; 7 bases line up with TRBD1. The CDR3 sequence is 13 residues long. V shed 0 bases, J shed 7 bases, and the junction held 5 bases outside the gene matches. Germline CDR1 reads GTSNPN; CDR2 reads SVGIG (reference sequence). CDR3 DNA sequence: TGTGCCTGGAGTGTACAGGGGTTGTATGAAGCTTTCTTT. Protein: CAWSVQGLYEAFF.

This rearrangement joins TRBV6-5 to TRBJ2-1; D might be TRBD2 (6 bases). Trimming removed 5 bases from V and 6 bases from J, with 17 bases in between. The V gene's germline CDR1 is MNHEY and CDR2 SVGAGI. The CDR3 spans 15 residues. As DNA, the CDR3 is TGTGCCAGCAGTCGCGCCCGGGGCGGGGTCAATGAGCAGTTCTTC. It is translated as CASSRARGGVNEQFF.

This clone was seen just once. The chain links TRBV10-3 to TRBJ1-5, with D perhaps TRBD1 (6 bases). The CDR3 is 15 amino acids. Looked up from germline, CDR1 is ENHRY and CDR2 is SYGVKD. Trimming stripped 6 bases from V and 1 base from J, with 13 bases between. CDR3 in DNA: TGTGCCATCAGGGCAGGGGTTGGGAGCAATCAGCCCCAGCATTTT. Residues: CAIRAGVGSNQPQHF.

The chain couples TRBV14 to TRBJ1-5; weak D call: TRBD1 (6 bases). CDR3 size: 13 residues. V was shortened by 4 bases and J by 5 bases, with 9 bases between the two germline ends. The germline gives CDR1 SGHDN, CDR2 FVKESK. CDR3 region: CASSRDTYQPQHF. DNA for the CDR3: TGTGCCAGCAGCCGGGACACCTATCAGCCCCAGCATTTT.

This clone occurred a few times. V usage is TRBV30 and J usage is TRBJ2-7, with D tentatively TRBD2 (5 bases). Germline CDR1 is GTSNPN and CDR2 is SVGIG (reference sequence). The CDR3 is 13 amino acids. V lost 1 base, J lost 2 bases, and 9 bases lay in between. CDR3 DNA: TGTGCCTGGAGTGCTAGCAGAACCTACGAGCAGTACTTC. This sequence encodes CAWSASRTYEQYF.

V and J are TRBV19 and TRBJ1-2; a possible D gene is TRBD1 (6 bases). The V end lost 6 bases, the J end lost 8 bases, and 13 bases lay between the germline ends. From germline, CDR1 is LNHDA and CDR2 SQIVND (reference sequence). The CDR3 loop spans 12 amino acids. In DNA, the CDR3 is TGTGCCAGTAGACTGACAGGATTCGGCTACACCTTC. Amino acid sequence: CASRLTGFGYTF. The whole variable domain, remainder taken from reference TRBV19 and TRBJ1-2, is DGGITQSPKYLFRKEGQNVTLSCEQNLNHDAMYWYRQDPGQGLRLIYYSQIVNDFQKGDIAEGYSVSREKKESFPLTVTSAQKNPTAFYLCASRLTGFGYTFGSGTRLTVV.

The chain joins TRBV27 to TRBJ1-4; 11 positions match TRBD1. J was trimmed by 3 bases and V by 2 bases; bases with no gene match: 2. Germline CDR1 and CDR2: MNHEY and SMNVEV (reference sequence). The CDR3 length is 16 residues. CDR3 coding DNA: TGTGCCAGCAGTTTACGGACAGGGGGCCCTAATGAAAAACTGTTTTTT. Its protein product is CASSLRTGGPNEKLFF.

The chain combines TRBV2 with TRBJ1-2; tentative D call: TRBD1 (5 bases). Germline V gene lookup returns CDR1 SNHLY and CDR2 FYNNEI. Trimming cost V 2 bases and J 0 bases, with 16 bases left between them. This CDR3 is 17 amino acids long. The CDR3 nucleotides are TGTGCCAGCAGTGAAACACCGGGGGGGGGAACTAACTATGGCTACACCTTC. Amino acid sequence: CASSETPGGGTNYGYTF.

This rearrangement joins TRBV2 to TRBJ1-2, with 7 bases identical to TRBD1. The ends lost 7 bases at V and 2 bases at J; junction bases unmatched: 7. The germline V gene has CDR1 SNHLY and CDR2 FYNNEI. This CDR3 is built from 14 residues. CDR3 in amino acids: CASNGRDRNYGYTF. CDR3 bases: TGTGCCAGCAATGGCCGGGACAGAAACTATGGCTACACCTTC. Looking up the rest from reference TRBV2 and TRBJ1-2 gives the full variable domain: EPEVTQTPSHQVTQMGQEVILRCVPISNHLYFYWYRQILGQKVEFLVSFYNNEISEKSEIFDDQFSVERPDGSNFTLKIRSTKLEDSAMYFCASNGRDRNYGYTFGSGTRLTVV.

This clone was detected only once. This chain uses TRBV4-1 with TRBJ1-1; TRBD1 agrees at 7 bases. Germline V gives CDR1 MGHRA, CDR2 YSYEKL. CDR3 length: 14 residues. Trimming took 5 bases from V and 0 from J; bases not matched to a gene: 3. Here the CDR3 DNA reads TGCGCCAGCAGCAGGGGGCGTTTGAACACTGAAGCTTTCTTT. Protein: CASSRGRLNTEAFF.

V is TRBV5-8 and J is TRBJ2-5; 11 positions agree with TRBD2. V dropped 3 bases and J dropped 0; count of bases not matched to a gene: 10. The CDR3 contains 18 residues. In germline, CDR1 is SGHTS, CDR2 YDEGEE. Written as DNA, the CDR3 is TGTGCCAGCAGCTCCTACTTCACTAGCGGGGGATACCAAGAGACCCAGTACTTC. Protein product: CASSSYFTSGGYQETQYF. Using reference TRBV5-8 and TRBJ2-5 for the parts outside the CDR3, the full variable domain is EAGVTQSPTHLIKTRGQQATLRCSPISGHTSVYWYQQALGLGLQFLLWYDEGEERNRGNFPPRFSGRQFPNYSSELNVNALELEDSALYLCASSSYFTSGGYQETQYFGPGTRLLVL.

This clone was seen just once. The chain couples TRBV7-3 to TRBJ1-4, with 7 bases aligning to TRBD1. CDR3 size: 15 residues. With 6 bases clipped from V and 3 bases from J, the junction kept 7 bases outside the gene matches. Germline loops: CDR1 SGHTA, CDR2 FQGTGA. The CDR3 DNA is TGTGCCAGCAGACTCACTGGACAGGCTAATGAAAAACTGTTTTTT. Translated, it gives CASRLTGQANEKLFF.